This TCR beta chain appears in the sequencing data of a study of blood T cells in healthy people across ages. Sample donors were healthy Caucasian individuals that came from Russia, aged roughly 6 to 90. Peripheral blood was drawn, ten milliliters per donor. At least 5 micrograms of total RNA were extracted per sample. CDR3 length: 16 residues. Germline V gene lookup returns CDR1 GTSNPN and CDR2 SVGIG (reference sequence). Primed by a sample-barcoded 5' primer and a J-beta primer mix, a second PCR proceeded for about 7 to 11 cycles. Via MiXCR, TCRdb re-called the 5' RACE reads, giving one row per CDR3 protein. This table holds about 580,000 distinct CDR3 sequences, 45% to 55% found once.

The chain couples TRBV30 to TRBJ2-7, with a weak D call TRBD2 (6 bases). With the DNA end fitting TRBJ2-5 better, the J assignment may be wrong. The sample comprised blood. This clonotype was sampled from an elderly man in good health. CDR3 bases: TGTGCCTGGAGTGCCGGGACTGGAAATATCCCGGAGACCCAGTACTTC. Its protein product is CAWSAGTGNIPETQYF.